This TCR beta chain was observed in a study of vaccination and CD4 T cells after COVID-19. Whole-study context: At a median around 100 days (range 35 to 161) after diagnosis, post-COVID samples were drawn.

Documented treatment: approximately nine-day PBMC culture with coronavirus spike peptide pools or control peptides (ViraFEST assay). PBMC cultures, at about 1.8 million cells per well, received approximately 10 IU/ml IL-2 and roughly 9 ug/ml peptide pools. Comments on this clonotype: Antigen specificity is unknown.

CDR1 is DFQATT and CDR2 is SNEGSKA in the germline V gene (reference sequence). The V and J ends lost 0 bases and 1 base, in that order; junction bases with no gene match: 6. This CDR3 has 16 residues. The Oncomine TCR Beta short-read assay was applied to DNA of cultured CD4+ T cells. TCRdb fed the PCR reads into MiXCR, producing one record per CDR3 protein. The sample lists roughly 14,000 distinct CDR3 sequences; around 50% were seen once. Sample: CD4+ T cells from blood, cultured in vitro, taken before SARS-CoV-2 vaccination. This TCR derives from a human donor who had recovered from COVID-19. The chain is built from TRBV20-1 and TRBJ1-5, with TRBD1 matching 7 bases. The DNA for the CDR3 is TGCAGTGCTAGAGAAGGGCAGGGGGTAAGCAATCAGCCCCAGCATTTT. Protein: CSAREGQGVSNQPQHF.